Here is one T cell receptor beta chain with its context. Its specificity is unknown. The ends were cut back, 6 bases at V and 10 bases at J, with 19 bases in the middle. The CDR3 contains 14 residues. Germline CDR1 MDHEN, CDR2 SYDVKM. The donor population consisted of healthy HIV-negative adults with no recent acute infections or vaccinations. In the authors' methods: ImmunoSEQ output lacked quality scores and full-length reads, limiting matched filtering. TCRdb's table, derived via immunoSEQ multiplex PCR, lists solely in-frame clones and lacks some. V, J and clone size are taken as reported in that table, and D and trimming were inferred from the DNA itself. Here the sample spans 1,400,000 or so clones, just under 99% being singletons. This record comes from a study of shared clonotypes between healthy human individuals. Study-wide points: Rarefaction showed sorted-subset sequencing was incomplete despite large depth.

The receptor was derived from a man aged 25 to 40 in good health. The sequenced sample consisted of naive CD4+ T cells sorted from blood. Subset meaning: CD45RA+ positively selected. The chain links TRBV28 to TRBJ2-1; tentatively, D is TRBD2 (6 bases). CDR3 residues: CASSSRTAGREQFF. In DNA form, the CDR3 reads TGTGCCAGCAGCTCACGGACTGCGGGACGCGAGCAGTTCTTC.